This entry lists 7 T cell receptor beta chains sequenced from one sample in a study of blood T cell repertoires in COVID-19 (dated by TCRdb to about 2020). Receptor amplification or capture employed the immunoSEQ multiplex PCR assay. Sourced from immuneACCESS, this table was stored by TCRdb with only in-frame sequences that have V and J called. A share of the clones is absent; for the studies checked, an unresolved V gene accounts for under half, and the remainder has no known explanation. This sample gives around 250,000 clones in total; over 75% of them show up just once. Roughly 1.9% of the sample belongs to the ten largest clones. Sequenced: peripheral blood. The source is a man aged 25-40 years who had recovered from COVID-19.

The chain uses TRBV7-9 and TRBJ2-3, with unresolved D. V was trimmed by 4 bases and J by 6 bases, leaving 8 bases between them. CDR3 length: 12 residues. Germline-derived CDR1 and CDR2 are SEHNR and FQNEAQ (reference sequence). The CDR3 coding sequence is TGTGCCAGCAGCTCCGTTCGGGATACGCAGTATTTT. Translation gives CASSSVRDTQYF.

This clone turned up a few times. The chain is built from TRBV5-1 and TRBJ2-4; TRBD1 matches 8 bases. Trimming removed 0 bases from V and 8 bases from J; junction bases left unmatched: 7. Germline loops: CDR1 SGHRS, CDR2 YFSETQ. The CDR3 is made up of 15 amino acids. CDR3 coding DNA: TGCGCCAGCAGCTTGGATGGACAGGGATCCGACATTCAGTACTTC. Amino acids: CASSLDGQGSDIQYF.

This chain uses TRBV5-5 with TRBJ2-2, with 15 positions matching TRBD2. Germline CDR1 SGHKS, CDR2 YYEKEE (reference sequence). This CDR3 has 17 residues. After removal of 3 bases from V and 5 bases from J, the junction contained 5 bases not matched to a gene. CDR3 nucleotide sequence: TGTGCCAGCAGCTGGACTAGCGGGGGGGCCGTTACCGGGGAGCTGTTTTTT. It yields the protein CASSWTSGGAVTGELFF.

The chain combines TRBV4-1 with TRBJ2-2; TRBD2 agrees at 9 bases. CDR3 size: 15 residues. V lost 2 bases, J lost 4 bases, and 2 bases stayed unmatched. Per the germline V gene, CDR1 is MGHRA and CDR2 is YSYEKL. The CDR3 coding sequence is TGCGCCAGCAGCCAACTAGCGGGGATCACCGGGGAGCTGTTTTTT. Translating it yields CASSQLAGITGELFF.

The chain has TRBV6-1 and TRBJ2-7, with D possibly matching TRBD1 (6 bases). The CDR3 sequence is 14 residues long. Trimming stripped 3 bases from V and 6 bases from J, with 15 bases between. Per germline, CDR1 MNHNS and CDR2 SASEGT. The DNA for the CDR3 is TGTGCCAGCAGTGAGCAACAGGGTACTGGCGAGCAGTACGTC. Its protein is CASSEQQGTGEQYV.

The chain is built from TRBV7-8 and TRBJ1-6; no reliable D call. The CDR3 totals 14 residues. Trimming pared 1 base from V and 7 bases from J, leaving 8 bases between. The germline V gene has CDR1 SGHVS and CDR2 FQNEAQ. The DNA for the CDR3 is TGTGCCAGCAGCTTAGTATCGGTAAATTCACCCCTCCACTTT. Protein: CASSLVSVNSPLHF.

The chain couples TRBV3-1 (or the pseudogene TRBV3-2) to TRBJ1-3; possibly TRBD1 for D (5 bases). The length of the CDR3 is 14 residues. V was pared by 2 bases and J by 9 bases, with 14 bases between. Germline V gene sequence: CDR1 LGHDT, CDR2 YNNKEL (reference sequence). This CDR3 reads CASSQPGVRGTIYF. The CDR3, as DNA: TGTGCCAGCAGCCAACCGGGGGTTCGGGGCACCATATATTTT.